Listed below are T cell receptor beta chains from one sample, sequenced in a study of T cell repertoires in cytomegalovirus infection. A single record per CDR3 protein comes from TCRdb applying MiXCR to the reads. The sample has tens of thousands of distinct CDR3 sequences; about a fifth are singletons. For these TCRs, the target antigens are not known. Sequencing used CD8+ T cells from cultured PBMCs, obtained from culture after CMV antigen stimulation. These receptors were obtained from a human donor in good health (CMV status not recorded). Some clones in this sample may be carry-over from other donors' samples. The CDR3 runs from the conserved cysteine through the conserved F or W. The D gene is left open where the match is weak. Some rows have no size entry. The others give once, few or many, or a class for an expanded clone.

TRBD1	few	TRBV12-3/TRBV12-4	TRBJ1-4	CASSADREGSNEKLFF	TGTGCCAGCAGTGCCGACAGGGAAGGGTCTAATGAAAAACTGTTTTTT
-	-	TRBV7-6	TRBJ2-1	CASSLDGEQFF	TGTGCCAGCAGCTTGGACGGGGAGCAGTTCTTC
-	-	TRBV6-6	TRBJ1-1	CASSYSAVGRMNTEAFF	TGTGCCAGCAGTTACTCCGCGGTAGGACGGATGAACACTGAAGCTTTCTTT
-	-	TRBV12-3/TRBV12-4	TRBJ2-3	CASSLHRAADTQYF	TGTGCCAGCAGTTTACACAGGGCTGCAGATACGCAGTATTTT
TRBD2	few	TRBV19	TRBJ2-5	CASSTGTSGIGETQYF	TGTGCCAGTAGTACCGGGACTAGCGGTATAGGAGAGACCCAGTACTTC
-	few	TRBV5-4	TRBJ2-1	CASRGNTGAYNEQFF	TGTGCCAGCCGGGGGAATACAGGGGCCTACAATGAGCAGTTCTTC
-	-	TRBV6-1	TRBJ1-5	CASSQYNDQPQHF	TGTGCCAGCAGCCAATACAACGATCAGCCCCAGCATTTT
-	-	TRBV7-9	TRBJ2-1	CASSLKRGRSSYNEQFF	TGTGCCAGCAGCTTGAAACGGGGGAGGAGCTCCTACAATGAGCAGTTCTTC
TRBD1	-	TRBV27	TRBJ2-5	CASGQGKEETEYF	TGTGCCTCCGGACAGGGAAAAGAGGAGACCGAGTACTTC
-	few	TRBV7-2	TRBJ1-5	CASSSPTSARQPQHF	TGTGCCAGCAGCTCCCCGACTTCCGCCCGGCAGCCCCAGCATTTT
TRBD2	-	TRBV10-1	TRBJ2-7	CASSGVSGSGLYEQYF	TGCGCCAGCAGTGGGGTTAGCGGGAGTGGGCTCTACGAGCAGTACTTC
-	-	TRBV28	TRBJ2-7	CASSLDLYEQYF	TGTGCCAGCAGTTTGGACCTCTACGAGCAGTACTTC
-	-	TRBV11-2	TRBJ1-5	CASSFDSLNQPQHF	TGTGCCAGCAGCTTCGACAGTCTCAATCAGCCCCAGCATTTT
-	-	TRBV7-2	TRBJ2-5	CASSPRVSQETQYF	TGTGCCAGCAGCCCCCGGGTTTCCCAAGAGACCCAGTACTTC
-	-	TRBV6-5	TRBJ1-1	CASSYFRETEAFF	TGTGCCAGCAGTTACTTTCGTGAGACTGAAGCTTTCTTT
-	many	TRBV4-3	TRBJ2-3	CASSQDVADTQYF	TGCGCCAGCAGCCAAGATGTAGCAGATACGCAGTATTTT
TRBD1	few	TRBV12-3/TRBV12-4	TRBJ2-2	CASSGDRGTGELFF	TGTGCCAGCAGCGGGGACAGGGGGACCGGGGAGCTGTTTTTT
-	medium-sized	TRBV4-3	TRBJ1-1	CASSQELLGANTEAFF	TGCGCCAGCAGCCAAGAGCTATTGGGGGCGAACACTGAAGCTTTCTTT
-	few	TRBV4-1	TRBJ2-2	CASSPGLMNTGELFF	TGCGCCAGCAGCCCAGGGCTCATGAACACCGGGGAGCTGTTTTTT
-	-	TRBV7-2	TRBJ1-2	CASSSGTNYGYTF	TGTGCCAGCAGCTCCGGGACAAACTATGGCTACACCTTC
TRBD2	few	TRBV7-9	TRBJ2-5	CASSPGTRGGAQETQYF	TGTGCCAGCAGCCCAGGGACGCGCGGGGGGGCACAAGAGACCCAGTACTTC
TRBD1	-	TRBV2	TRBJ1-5	CASSPGQPRVGNQPQHF	TGTGCCAGCAGTCCGGGACAGCCACGCGTGGGGAATCAGCCCCAGCATTTT
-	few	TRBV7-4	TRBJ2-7	CASSLGRIKYF	TGTGCCAGCAGCTTAGGCAGGATAAAGTACTTC
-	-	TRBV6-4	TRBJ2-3	CASSDSHEGRGGTQYF	TGTGCCAGCAGTGACTCTCACGAGGGGCGGGGAGGTACGCAGTATTTT
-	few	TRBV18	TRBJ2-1	CASSPALTGPYNEQFF	TGTGCCAGCTCACCAGCCCTCACCGGGCCCTACAATGAGCAGTTCTTC
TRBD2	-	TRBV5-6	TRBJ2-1	CASSSSGTRYNEQFF	TGTGCCAGCAGCTCCTCCGGGACTAGATACAATGAGCAGTTCTTC
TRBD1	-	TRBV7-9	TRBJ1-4	CASSGETGSEKLFF	TGTGCCAGCAGCGGAGAGACAGGGTCCGAAAAACTGTTTTTT
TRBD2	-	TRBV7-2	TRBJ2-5	CASSWMTSGGGKTQYF	TGTGCCAGCAGCTGGATGACTAGCGGGGGCGGAAAGACCCAGTACTTC
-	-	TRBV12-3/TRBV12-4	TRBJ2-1	CASSLPSLYNEQFF	TGTGCCAGCAGTTTACCTAGCTTGTACAATGAGCAGTTCTTC
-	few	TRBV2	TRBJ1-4	CAMREGVGEKLFF	TGTGCCATGAGAGAAGGCGTCGGGGAAAAACTGTTTTTT
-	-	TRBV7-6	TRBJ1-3	CASSPEASGNTIYF	TGTGCCAGCAGCCCAGAGGCGTCTGGAAACACCATATATTTT
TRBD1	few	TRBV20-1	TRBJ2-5	CSASPGTAPTETQYF	TGCAGTGCTAGCCCTGGGACAGCCCCTACGGAGACCCAGTACTTC
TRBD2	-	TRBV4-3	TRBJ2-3	CASSQDLAGGPDTQYF	TGCGCCAGCAGCCAAGATCTGGCGGGGGGCCCAGATACGCAGTATTTT
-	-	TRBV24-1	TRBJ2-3	CATAASDTQYF	TGTGCCACCGCAGCTTCAGATACGCAGTATTTT
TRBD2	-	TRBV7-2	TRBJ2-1	CASSHLIAGVSYNEQFF	TGTGCCAGCAGCCACCTAATAGCGGGGGTATCCTACAATGAGCAGTTCTTC
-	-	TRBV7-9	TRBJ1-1	CASSHSGDTEAFF	TGTGCCAGCAGCCACTCAGGGGACACTGAAGCTTTCTTT
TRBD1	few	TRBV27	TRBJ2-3	CASRFDRGLHSRTDTQYF	TGTGCCAGCAGATTCGACAGGGGCCTACATTCTCGCACAGATACGCAGTATTTT
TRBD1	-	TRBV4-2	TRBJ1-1	CASSSTGSREAFF	TGTGCCAGCAGCTCGACAGGGTCCCGGGAAGCTTTCTTT
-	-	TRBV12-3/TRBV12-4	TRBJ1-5	CASSWVSGAWSNQPQHF	TGTGCCAGCAGTTGGGTCAGTGGGGCGTGGAGCAATCAGCCCCAGCATTTT
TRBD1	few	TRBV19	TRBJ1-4	CASSMGTVANEKLFF	TGTGCCAGTAGTATGGGGACAGTCGCTAATGAAAAACTGTTTTTT
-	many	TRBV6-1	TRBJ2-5	CASSGETGRETQYF	TGTGCCAGCAGTGGAGAGACAGGCAGGGAGACCCAGTACTTC
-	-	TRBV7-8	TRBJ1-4	CASSFVAGEKLFF	TGTGCCAGCAGCTTCGTAGCCGGCGAAAAACTGTTTTTT
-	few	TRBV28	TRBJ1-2	CASSLQGWGYTF	TGTGCCAGCAGTTTGCAGGGTTGGGGCTACACCTTC
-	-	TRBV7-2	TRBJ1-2	CASSLWAGINYGYAF	TGTGCCAGCAGCTTATGGGCAGGGATTAACTATGGCTACGCCTTC
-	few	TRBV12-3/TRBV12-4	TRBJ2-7	CASSFGGYEQYF	TGTGCCAGCAGTTTCGGGGGCTACGAGCAGTACTTC
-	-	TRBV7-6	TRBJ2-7	CASSHPMFHEQYF	TGTGCCAGCAGCCACCCCATGTTCCACGAGCAGTACTTC
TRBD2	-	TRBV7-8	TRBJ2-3	CASSLETSGRAEDTQYF	TGTGCCAGCAGCTTAGAAACTAGCGGGAGGGCCGAAGATACGCAGTATTTT
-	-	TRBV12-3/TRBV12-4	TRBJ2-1	CASTGTGDNEQFF	TGTGCCAGCACCGGAACGGGGGACAATGAGCAGTTCTTC
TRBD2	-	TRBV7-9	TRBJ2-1	CASVLLAGGDNEQFF	TGTGCCAGCGTCCTGCTCGCGGGAGGAGACAATGAGCAGTTCTTC
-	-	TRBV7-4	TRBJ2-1	CASSSNRGPFNYNEQFF	TGTGCCAGCAGCTCGAACCGGGGGCCGTTTAATTACAATGAGCAGTTCTTC
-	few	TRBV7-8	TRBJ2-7	CASSLILTEQYF	TGTGCCAGCAGCTTAATTTTGACCGAGCAGTACTTC
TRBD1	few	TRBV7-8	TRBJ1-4	CASSGGQAPNEKLFF	TGTGCCAGCAGCGGAGGACAGGCGCCTAATGAAAAACTGTTTTTT
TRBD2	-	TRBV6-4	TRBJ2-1	CASSTGLVGNEQFF	TGTGCCAGCAGTACGGGACTAGTTGGCAATGAGCAGTTCTTC
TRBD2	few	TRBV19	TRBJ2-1	CASSIVQTSGRVWDEQFF	TGTGCCAGTAGTATAGTCCAGACTAGCGGGAGGGTATGGGATGAGCAGTTCTTC
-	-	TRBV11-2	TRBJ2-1	CASSLDLGSYNEQFF	TGTGCCAGCAGCTTAGACCTGGGTAGCTACAATGAGCAGTTCTTC